This T cell receptor beta chain was sequenced in a study of blood T cell repertoires in COVID-19. Study overall: Acute and convalescent COVID-19 specimens originated in the United States, Italy and Spain.

Assay used: immunoSEQ multiplex PCR; TCRdb lists only in-frame clones, some missing. The sample carries roughly 120,000 clones, about 83% recorded once. With 4 bases removed from V and 3 bases from J, the gap between germline ends came to 10 bases. This CDR3 region has 14 residues. Looked up from germline, CDR1 is SNHLY and CDR2 is FYNNEI. The origin of this receptor is a man in his sixties or seventies with acute or convalescent COVID-19. The V gene is TRBV2, the J gene TRBJ1-5; D gene uncertain. What was sequenced was peripheral blood. DNA for the CDR3: TGTGCCAGCAGTGGAATCAGTATCAATCAGCCCCAGCATTTT. It codes for CASSGISINQPQHF.